The 2 T cell receptor beta chains presented below share a single source sample, sequenced in a study of blood T cell repertoires in COVID-19. TCRdb's copy holds only in-frame clones and misses some; the assay was immunoSEQ multiplex PCR. The sample yields around 160,000 clones, nearly 80% seen once. The material sequenced was peripheral blood. The source of these receptors is a woman older than 75 with acute or convalescent COVID-19.

The chain has TRBV12-3 or TRBV12-4 and TRBJ1-3; D is uncertain. CDR3 length: 13 amino acids. Trimming cost V 10 bases and J 2 bases, with 12 bases left between them. The CDR3 loop is CATSVQPGNTIYF. CDR3 nucleotides: TGTGCCACCTCAGTCCAACCTGGAAACACCATATATTTT.

To note about this clone: Other DNA sequences from this sample encode an identical CDR3 as well. This rearrangement joins TRBV7-9 to TRBJ1-2; D is unclear. Germline CDR1 and CDR2: SEHNR and FQNEAQ (reference sequence). The germline V and J ends were trimmed by 1 base and 4 bases, with 10 bases remaining between them. The CDR3 is made up of 14 amino acids. The CDR3 loop is CASSLGTGGYGYTF. The CDR3 DNA follows: TGTGCCAGCAGCTTAGGAACGGGAGGCTATGGCTACACCTTC. Based on the CDR3 plus reference TRBV7-9 and TRBJ1-2, the full variable domain is DTGVSQNPRHKITKRGQNVTFRCDPISEHNRLYWYRQTLGQGPEFLTYFQNEAQLEKSRLLSDRFSAERPKGSFSTLEIQRTEQGDSAMYLCASSLGTGGYGYTFGSGTRLTVV.